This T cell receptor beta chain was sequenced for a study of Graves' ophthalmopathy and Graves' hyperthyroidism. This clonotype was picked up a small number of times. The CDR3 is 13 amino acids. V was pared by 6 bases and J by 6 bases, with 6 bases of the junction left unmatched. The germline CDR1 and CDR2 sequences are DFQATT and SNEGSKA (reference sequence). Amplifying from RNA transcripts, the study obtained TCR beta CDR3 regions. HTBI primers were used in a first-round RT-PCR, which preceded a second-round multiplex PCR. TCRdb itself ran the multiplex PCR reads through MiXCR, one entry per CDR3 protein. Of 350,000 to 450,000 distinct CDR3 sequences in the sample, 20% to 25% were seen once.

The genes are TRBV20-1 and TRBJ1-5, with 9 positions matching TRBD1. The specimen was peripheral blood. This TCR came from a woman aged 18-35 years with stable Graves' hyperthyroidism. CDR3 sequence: CSAPGQGPQPQHF. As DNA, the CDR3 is TGCAGTGCCCCGGGACAGGGACCTCAGCCCCAGCATTTT.